The clone carrying this T cell receptor beta chain came up many times. Antigen specificity is unknown. The data are from a study of early T cells in non-severe SARS-CoV-2 infection. Study-level background: The input, bulk RNA from unsorted whole blood, was sequenced, and chains were unpaired.

Between the trimmed V and J ends, which lost 1 base and 3 bases, there was a span of 6 bases. Germline V CDR1 and CDR2: MDHEN, SYDVKM. The CDR3 totals 13 residues. General study points: VDJdb matches were skewed toward anti-spike CD8 T cell responses.

Attached unique molecular identifiers marked individual cDNA molecules. Each CDR3 protein gets one entry after TCRdb re-called the 5' RACE reads with MiXCR. The repertoire holds some 98,000 distinct CDR3 sequences, with 9.5% to 12% as singletons. Input material: whole blood. The chain joins TRBV28 to TRBJ1-1; no firm D call. This clonotype originated in an adult who was a healthcare worker with PCR-confirmed SARS-CoV-2 infection or an uninfected control (not recorded which). CDR3 sequence reads: CASSLYGDTEAFF. In DNA, the CDR3 is TGTGCCAGCAGTTTATACGGAGACACTGAAGCTTTCTTT.